Following are 19 T cell receptor beta chains from one sample sequenced in a study of cytotoxic CD8 clonotypes in ibrutinib-treated CLL. Here immunoSEQ multiplex PCR was the method, and the copy in TCRdb shows in-frame clones only, minus some. The table shows some 150,000 clones, with more than 75% occurring only once. The sequences come from PBMCs, collected after 36 months of ibrutinib treatment. The receptors derive from a human donor with chronic lymphocytic leukemia.

This clone was recorded only once. Written as DNA, the CDR3 is TGTGCCAGCAGCTTGACAGGGACAGGCGGCTACACCTTC. Translated: CASSLTGTGGYTF. V is TRBV7-2 and J is TRBJ1-2, with 8 bases matching TRBD1. CDR3 length: 13 amino acids. The V segment lost 3 bases and the J segment 8 bases; nucleotides outside the gene matches: 5. The germline V gene encodes CDR1 SGHTA and CDR2 FQGNSA.

The rearrangement joins TRBV5-1 to TRBJ2-1; TRBD2 aligns across 8 bases. Looked up from germline, CDR1 is SGHRS and CDR2 is YFSETQ. The CDR3 runs 14 residues. Trimming removed 9 bases from V and 4 bases from J; junction bases left unmatched: 9. CDR3 region: CATRPTSDYNEQFF. The CDR3, as DNA: TGCGCCACTCGCCCGACTAGCGATTACAATGAGCAGTTCTTC.

The rearrangement joins TRBV27 to TRBJ1-2, with D possibly matching TRBD1 (5 bases). Between the trimmed V and J ends, which lost 6 bases and 8 bases, there was a span of 22 bases. This CDR3 comprises 15 residues. CDR1 is MNHEY, CDR2 SMNVEV, per germline (reference sequence). The CDR3 spells CASSRGGVVLDGYTF. Written as DNA, the CDR3 is TGTGCCAGCAGCCGCGGAGGGGTGGTGTTAGACGGCTACACCTTC.

The chain combines TRBV28 with TRBJ1-2; 8 bases are shared with TRBD1. After removal of 3 bases from V and 7 bases from J, the junction contained 4 bases not matched to a gene. Germline CDR1 is MDHEN and CDR2 is SYDVKM. This CDR3 is 13 amino acids long. The CDR3 nucleotides read TGTGCCAGCAGTTTCGGACAGGGCAGTGGCTACACCTTC. It translates to CASSFGQGSGYTF.

The CDR3 DNA reads as TGTGCCAGTAGTATAGGGGTCACAGATACGCAGTATTTT. This encodes CASSIGVTDTQYF. This sequence joins TRBV19 and TRBJ2-3, with D unclear. V lost 1 base and J lost 2, with 4 bases in between. The CDR3 contains 13 residues. Germline loops: CDR1 LNHDA, CDR2 SQIVND (reference sequence).

The chain is built from TRBV5-5 and TRBJ1-6, with D perhaps TRBD1 (6 bases). The germline V and J ends were trimmed by 1 base and 8 bases, with 16 bases remaining between them. In germline, CDR1 is SGHKS, CDR2 YYEKEE (reference sequence). CDR3 length: 16 residues. For the CDR3, the DNA is TGTGCCAGCAGCTTGTGGAGAGGGGGGCTAGATTCACCCCTCCACTTT. Residues: CASSLWRGGLDSPLHF.

CDR3 region: CASPTQAGGRTDTQYF. The CDR3 nucleotides are TGTGCCAGCCCTACCCAGGCGGGGGGGCGCACAGATACGCAGTATTTT. V gene TRBV2 combines with J gene TRBJ2-3; 9 bases map to TRBD2. This CDR3 comprises 16 residues. The germline gives CDR1 SNHLY, CDR2 FYNNEI. The V gene end was trimmed by 8 bases and the J gene end by 1 base; junction bases not matched to a gene: 10.

The V call is TRBV7-9, the J call TRBJ2-5, with 12 bases matching TRBD2. Germline values: CDR1 SEHNR, CDR2 FQNEAQ (reference sequence). The V gene end was trimmed by 5 bases and the J gene end by 3 bases; junction bases not matched to a gene: 4. The CDR3 has 15 amino acids. CDR3 coding DNA: TGTGCCAGCAGCCCCCGGACTAGCGGGAAAGAGACCCAGTACTTC. It is translated as CASSPRTSGKETQYF.

V usage is TRBV11-2 and J usage is TRBJ2-7; 7 nucleotides match TRBD2. The germline V gene encodes CDR1 SGHAT and CDR2 FQNNGV. CDR3 length: 16 residues. The V and J ends lost 0 bases and 7 bases, in that order; junction bases with no gene match: 12. The CDR3 is CASSLDDWTAGREQYF. CDR3 bases: TGTGCCAGCAGCTTAGATGATTGGACCGCCGGGAGGGAGCAGTACTTC. The variable domain in full, with the rest retrieved from reference TRBV11-2 and TRBJ2-7, is EAGVAQSPRYKIIEKRQSVAFWCNPISGHATLYWYQQILGQGPKLLIQFQNNGVVDDSQLPKDRFSAERLKGVDSTLKIQPAKLEDSAVYLCASSLDDWTAGREQYFGPGTRLTVT.

This clone has more than one count but fewer than ten. The chain combines TRBV4-1 with TRBJ2-1; 8 bases are shared with TRBD1. The CDR3 loop spans 17 amino acids. Germline-derived CDR1 and CDR2 are MGHRA and YSYEKL. Unmatched junction bases numbered 13, after V lost 5 bases and J lost 4 bases. The CDR3 DNA follows: TGCGCCAGCAGCGGGAGACAGGCAGGGGGCGGGTACAATGAGCAGTTCTTC. Its translation: CASSGRQAGGGYNEQFF.

V gene TRBV6-5 combines with J gene TRBJ1-1; D call uncertain. The ends were cut back, 5 bases at V and 6 bases at J, with 7 bases in the middle. This CDR3 comprises 11 residues. Germline assignment: CDR1 MNHEY and CDR2 SVGAGI. The CDR3 nucleotides are TGTGCCAGCAGTACGGGTTCTGAAGCTTTCTTT. Amino acid sequence: CASSTGSEAFF.

This clone was seen more than once but under ten times. This chain uses TRBV18 with TRBJ1-4; 7 bases line up with TRBD1. Germline values: CDR1 KGHSH, CDR2 LQKENI. The CDR3 has 14 residues. V was clipped by 3 bases and J by 4 bases; unmatched bases: 2. CDR3 residues: CASSPGTVNEKLFF. The CDR3, as DNA: TGTGCCAGCTCACCCGGGACAGTTAATGAAAAACTGTTTTTT.

J is TRBJ1-5 and V is TRBV18; D unclear. The CDR3 covers 17 residues. Germline CDR1 is KGHSH and CDR2 is LQKENI. Trimming pared 2 bases from V and 2 bases from J, leaving 16 bases between. CDR3 DNA: TGTGCCAGCTCACCAGAGGGTTTTGGCTTGGGCAATCAGCCCCAGCATTTT. This sequence encodes CASSPEGFGLGNQPQHF.

This sequence joins TRBV5-1 and TRBJ2-2; 13 bases are a match to TRBD2. The CDR3 sequence is 18 residues long. Germline V gives CDR1 SGHRS, CDR2 YFSETQ. Unmatched junction bases numbered 8, after V lost 5 bases and J lost 1 base. The DNA for the CDR3 is TGCGCCAGCAGGGCACAGGGACTAGCGGGGTTGAACACCGGGGAGCTGTTTTTT. Encoded protein: CASRAQGLAGLNTGELFF.

The table lists this clone with a few counts. The chain employs TRBV11-2 and TRBJ2-5; D might be TRBD1 (6 bases). The germline V gene has CDR1 SGHAT and CDR2 FQNNGV. This CDR3 comprises 16 residues. Trimming cost V 3 bases and J 0 bases, with 14 bases left between them. The CDR3 here is CASSFRDKRNQETQYF. The CDR3 DNA reads as TGTGCCAGCAGCTTTAGGGACAAACGGAACCAAGAGACCCAGTACTTC.

This clone was found a few times. The chain couples TRBV10-2 to TRBJ1-1, with 9 bases aligning to TRBD1. The CDR3 covers 15 residues. The J segment lost 6 bases and the V segment lost 2 bases, leaving 7 bases of the junction unmatched. The germline V gene has CDR1 WSHSY and CDR2 SAAADI. The DNA of the CDR3 is TGCGCCAGCAGTGAGCCTGGGACAGGGCGCTCTGAAGCTTTCTTT. Protein product: CASSEPGTGRSEAFF.

The rearrangement uses TRBV7-9 and TRBJ1-2; no definite D call. This CDR3 contains 16 residues. Germline V gives CDR1 SEHNR, CDR2 FQNEAQ (reference sequence). Trimming removed 5 bases at V and 3 bases at J, with 19 bases between. CDR3 DNA: TGTGCCAGCAGCACAACTACCTCAGGATCCTACTATGGCTACACCTTC. It yields the protein CASSTTTSGSYYGYTF.

The chain uses TRBV30 and TRBJ1-1; D not resolved. The V and J ends lost 8 bases and 4 bases respectively, with 11 bases between them. There are 11 residues in the CDR3. Per germline, CDR1 GTSNPN and CDR2 SVGIG (reference sequence). The CDR3 loop reads CAGPEITEAFF. Written as DNA, the CDR3 is TGTGCCGGACCGGAGATCACTGAAGCTTTCTTT.

The rearrangement links TRBV5-4 to TRBJ1-1; no reliable D call. Germline CDR1 SGHNT, CDR2 YYREEE (reference sequence). The V and J ends lost 1 base and 11 bases respectively, with 12 bases between them. The CDR3 loop spans 12 amino acids. The chain's CDR3 is CASSLPQAQAFF. As DNA, the CDR3 is TGTGCCAGCAGCTTGCCGCAGGCACAGGCTTTCTTT.